This T cell receptor beta chain was documented in a study of T cell repertoires in cytomegalovirus infection. After removal of 1 base from V and 4 bases from J, the junction contained 7 bases not matched to a gene. The germline V gene has CDR1 LNHDA and CDR2 SQIVND (reference sequence). CDR3 length: 16 residues. Concerning this clonotype: Its antigen is still unknown.

TCRdb called the reads again in MiXCR, with one record for every CDR3 protein. The table has about a million distinct CDR3 sequences, roughly 30% seen once. The sequence was obtained from a human donor in good health (CMV status not recorded). Some clones in this sample may be carry-over from other donors' samples. The rearrangement joins TRBV19 to TRBJ2-1; 7 bases align to TRBD1. The sequenced sample was cultured CD8+ T cells from PBMCs, obtained from culture after CMV antigen stimulation. The chain's CDR3 is CASSIVGTDFYNEQFF. The DNA of the CDR3 is TGTGCCAGTAGTATAGTCGGGACAGACTTTTACAATGAGCAGTTCTTC.